These 32 T cell receptor beta chains share one sample of origin, sequenced in a study of control samples from healthy donors and cancer patients. Clones were sequenced by immunoSEQ multiplex PCR, and TCRdb holds only the in-frame ones, with some missing. The sample carries 50,000 to 65,000 clones, about nine tenths recorded once. The sequencing input was PBMCs. These receptors were collected from a woman between 50 and 59 years old with colorectal cancer.

The chain joins TRBV6-5 to TRBJ1-2; 10 bases align to TRBD1. The V segment lost 8 bases and the J segment 5 bases; nucleotides outside the gene matches: 8. CDR3 length: 14 residues. Germline assignment: CDR1 MNHEY and CDR2 SVGAGI. The DNA of the CDR3 is TGTGCCAGCTCACCAGAGGGACAGGGGTATGGCTACACCTTC. Translation gives CASSPEGQGYGYTF.

This clone has only one observation. This sequence joins TRBV7-8 and TRBJ1-2, with 7 bases lining up with TRBD1. CDR3 length: 15 amino acids. CDR1 and CDR2 (germline): SGHVS, FQNEAQ. Germline trimming cut 4 bases from V and 7 bases from J; bases unmatched to any gene: 12. In DNA, the CDR3 is TGTGCCAGCAGCTCCCAACAAGGGGGCTCCAGTGGCTACACCTTC. This encodes CASSSQQGGSSGYTF.

The V and J genes are TRBV7-6 and TRBJ2-1; D is perhaps TRBD2 (7 bases). This CDR3 is 15 amino acids long. CDR1 and CDR2 from the germline V gene are SGHVS and FNYEAQ. V lost 4 bases and J 8 bases, leaving 18 bases between the germline ends. In nucleotides, the CDR3 is TGTGCCAGCAGCTCGCTAGCGGAAGGGGGGGATGAGCAGTTCTTC. Its translation is CASSSLAEGGDEQFF.

V usage is TRBV19 and J usage is TRBJ2-2; D is possibly TRBD1 (5 bases). Germline V gene sequence: CDR1 LNHDA, CDR2 SQIVND (reference sequence). Trimming removed 4 bases at V and 5 bases at J, with 14 bases between. The CDR3 runs to 15 residues. The CDR3 loop reads CASSNGAGLTGELFF. CDR3 in DNA: TGTGCCAGTAGTAACGGTGCAGGGCTGACCGGGGAGCTGTTTTTT.

V usage is TRBV7-9 and J usage is TRBJ2-1; possible D gene TRBD1, 6 bases. Germline lookup yields CDR1 SEHNR and CDR2 FQNEAQ (reference sequence). The CDR3 is 13 amino acids. The germline V and J ends were trimmed by 3 bases and 8 bases, with 11 bases remaining between them. CDR3 in amino acids: CASSFGQGYEQFF. The CDR3 DNA sequence: TGTGCCAGCAGCTTCGGCCAGGGGTATGAGCAGTTCTTC.

This rearrangement joins TRBV7-9 to TRBJ2-7; TRBD1 matches 8 bases. The CDR3 is 18 amino acids. Germline values: CDR1 SEHNR, CDR2 FQNEAQ (reference sequence). The ends lost 5 bases at V and 1 base at J; junction bases unmatched: 16. The CDR3 DNA reads as TGTGCCAGCAGCAGCAGACAGGGGCCGATTATGGGGTCCTACGAGCAGTACTTC. It specifies CASSSRQGPIMGSYEQYF.

This chain joins TRBV30 and TRBJ1-4, with a possible D match to TRBD1 (5 bases). V lost 0 bases to trimming and J lost 5 bases, with 13 bases between them. The CDR3 totals 15 residues. Per the germline V gene, CDR1 is GTSNPN and CDR2 is SVGIG (reference sequence). CDR3 loop: CAWSVNTGSNEKLFF. In DNA, the CDR3 is TGTGCCTGGAGTGTAAATACAGGCTCAAATGAAAAACTGTTTTTT.

V gene TRBV5-6 combines with J gene TRBJ1-1; D remains unclear. The V and J ends lost 0 bases and 6 bases respectively, with 18 bases between them. CDR3 length equals 16 residues. Germline CDR1 reads SGHDT; CDR2 reads YYEEEE. This CDR3 reads CASSLGVGSVLPEAFF. Here the CDR3 DNA reads TGTGCCAGCAGCTTGGGTGTCGGTTCGGTATTACCTGAAGCTTTCTTT.

The chain recombines TRBV12-5 with TRBJ2-1; D unresolved. V shed 5 bases and J shed 7 bases, with 12 bases lying between them. The CDR3 is 13 residues long. Germline V gene data show CDR1 as LGHNT and CDR2 as FRNRAP. CDR3 sequence reads: CASGPPPGNEQFF. In nucleotides, the CDR3 is TGTGCTAGTGGTCCCCCACCCGGGAATGAGCAGTTCTTC.

The table lists this clone with a count of one. V usage is TRBV7-9 and J usage is TRBJ2-7, with 11 bases matching TRBD1. Germline values: CDR1 SEHNR, CDR2 FQNEAQ (reference sequence). The CDR3 is 13 amino acids. V dropped 6 bases and J dropped 7; count of bases not matched to a gene: 5. The CDR3 protein is CASSGQGAWEQYF. The CDR3 nucleotides are TGTGCCAGCAGTGGACAGGGGGCTTGGGAGCAGTACTTC.

This clone was recorded once. This chain links TRBV5-1 with TRBJ2-3; TRBD2 matches at 8 bases. The germline CDR1 and CDR2 sequences are SGHRS and YFSETQ. CDR3 length equals 15 residues. Losses at the gene ends were 5 bases for V and 0 bases for J; bases not matched to a gene: 5. The CDR3 DNA sequence: TGCGCCAGCAGTCGCAGCGGGAGTAGCACAGATACGCAGTATTTT. Residues: CASSRSGSSTDTQYF. Full variable domain (rest looked up from reference TRBV5-1 and TRBJ2-3): KAGVTQTPRYLIKTRGQQVTLSCSPISGHRSVSWYQQTPGQGLQFLFEYFSETQRNKGNFPGRFSGRQFSNSRSEMNVSTLELGDSALYLCASSRSGSSTDTQYFGPGTRLTVL.

V and J are TRBV7-8 and TRBJ2-3; D is ambiguous. CDR3 length: 14 residues. Trimming took 5 bases from V and 4 from J, leaving 13 bases between them. Germline CDR1 and CDR2: SGHVS and FQNEAQ. This CDR3 reads CASSGKGPADTQYF. Here the CDR3 DNA reads TGTGCCAGCAGCGGGAAGGGCCCCGCAGATACGCAGTATTTT.

The chain couples TRBV30 to TRBJ1-2; D is perhaps TRBD1 (6 bases). V lost 0 bases to trimming and J lost 7 bases, with 15 bases between them. The CDR3 has 14 amino acids. The germline gives CDR1 GTSNPN, CDR2 SVGIG (reference sequence). In DNA, the CDR3 is TGTGCCTGGAGTGTACAGGTGGGGGCGGGTGGCTACACCTTC. Protein sequence: CAWSVQVGAGGYTF.

The V gene is TRBV7-2, the J gene TRBJ1-1, with D perhaps TRBD1 (6 bases). The V end lost 3 bases, the J end lost 7 bases, and 15 bases lay between the germline ends. CDR3 length: 14 residues. Germline loops: CDR1 SGHTA, CDR2 FQGNSA. The CDR3 nucleotides are TGTGCCAGCAGCTTCTCAGGGGTAATCAATGAAGCTTTCTTT. Protein sequence: CASSFSGVINEAFF.

V gene TRBV9 combines with J gene TRBJ1-6, with D unclear. Looked up from germline, CDR1 is SGDLS and CDR2 is YYNGEE. Trimming shortened V by 1 base and J by 7 bases, and 18 bases separated the two germline ends. The CDR3 has 17 amino acids. Here the CDR3 DNA reads TGTGCCAGCAGCGTACGGCCAGGTTCGGAATCCAATTCACCCCTCCACTTT. It translates to CASSVRPGSESNSPLHF.

This clone occurred a few times. V is TRBV19 and J is TRBJ1-5; 8 nucleotides line up with TRBD1. V was pared by 8 bases and J by 1 base, with 7 bases of the junction left unmatched. This CDR3 comprises 15 residues. Looked up from germline, CDR1 is LNHDA and CDR2 is SQIVND (reference sequence). DNA for the CDR3: TGTGCCAGTTCCCCAGGACAGGGAAGCAATCAGCCCCAGCATTTT. It specifies CASSPGQGSNQPQHF.

V and J are TRBV18 and TRBJ2-1; D is undetermined. Germline values: CDR1 KGHSH, CDR2 LQKENI. The CDR3 spans 12 residues. Deletions cut 6 bases from V and 10 bases from J, with 13 bases between. The CDR3 nucleotides are TGTGCCAGCTCCCAGACTTCGAACGAGCAGTTCTTC. It encodes CASSQTSNEQFF. Full variable domain (rest looked up from reference TRBV18 and TRBJ2-1): NAGVMQNPRHLVRRRGQEARLRCSPMKGHSHVYWYRQLPEEGLKFMVYLQKENIIDESGMPKERFSAEFPKEGPSILRIQQVVRGDSAAYFCASSQTSNEQFFGPGTRLTVL.

J is TRBJ1-1 and V is TRBV5-8; a possible D gene is TRBD1 (5 bases). The CDR3 sequence is 16 residues long. The V end was cut by 1 base, the J end by 0 bases, with 13 bases between. Germline CDR1 SGHTS, CDR2 YDEGEE. The chain's CDR3 is CASSLFGRVMNTEAFF. DNA for the CDR3: TGTGCCAGCAGCTTGTTTGGCAGGGTTATGAACACTGAAGCTTTCTTT. The whole variable domain, filled in from reference TRBV5-8 and TRBJ1-1, reads EAGVTQSPTHLIKTRGQQATLRCSPISGHTSVYWYQQALGLGLQFLLWYDEGEERNRGNFPPRFSGRQFPNYSSELNVNALELEDSALYLCASSLFGRVMNTEAFFGQGTRLTVV.

The chain carries TRBV27 and TRBJ2-3, with 9 bases fitting TRBD2. Germline lookup yields CDR1 MNHEY and CDR2 SMNVEV (reference sequence). The CDR3 extends over 16 amino acids. Trimming at V came to 5 bases and at J to 6 bases, leaving 12 bases not matched to a gene. CDR3 residues: CASSPHLAGESDTQYF. Here the CDR3 DNA reads TGTGCCAGCAGTCCCCATTTAGCGGGAGAATCGGATACGCAGTATTTT.

The V and J genes are TRBV19 and TRBJ2-3; perhaps TRBD2 as D (5 bases). The CDR3 runs 15 residues. Germline V CDR1 and CDR2: LNHDA, SQIVND (reference sequence). Between the trimmed V and J ends, which lost 1 base and 1 base, there was a span of 9 bases. CDR3 DNA: TGTGCCAGTAGTATAGGTAACGGGGGCACAGATACGCAGTATTTT. Its translation: CASSIGNGGTDTQYF.

V and J are TRBV28 and TRBJ1-2, with D unresolved. The CDR3 has 11 amino acids. V shed 4 bases and J shed 8 bases, with 8 bases lying between them. Germline assignment: CDR1 MDHEN and CDR2 SYDVKM. CDR3 region: CASSSARGYTF. CDR3 bases: TGTGCCAGCAGTTCTGCTCGGGGCTACACCTTC.

On this clone: In the same sample, other DNA sequences code for this CDR3. This rearrangement joins TRBV5-1 to TRBJ1-1, with TRBD1 as a possible D gene (6 bases). The ends were cut back, 1 base at V and 4 bases at J, with 8 bases in the middle. Germline V lookup: CDR1 SGHRS, CDR2 YFSETQ. The CDR3 runs to 13 residues. Here the CDR3 DNA reads TGCGCCAGCAGCTTGAGGGGGGGCACTGAAGCTTTCTTT. Translating gives CASSLRGGTEAFF.

This rearrangement joins TRBV7-3 to TRBJ2-3, with 8 bases that match TRBD2. This CDR3 has 19 residues. Germline V gene sequence: CDR1 SGHTA, CDR2 FQGTGA. The V segment lost 0 bases and the J segment 0 bases; nucleotides outside the gene matches: 11. CDR3 amino acids: CASSLTPRLAGVSTDTQYF. The CDR3 nucleotides read TGTGCCAGCAGCTTAACCCCCCGGCTAGCGGGTGTGAGCACAGATACGCAGTATTTT.

This clone was recorded once. The chain carries TRBV5-8 and TRBJ2-3; D unclear. The CDR3 totals 14 residues. The germline V gene has CDR1 SGHTS and CDR2 YDEGEE. Trimming removed 0 bases at V and 2 bases at J, with 7 bases between. CDR3 in amino acids: CASSLVLNTDTQYF. As DNA, the CDR3 is TGTGCCAGCAGCTTGGTTCTCAACACAGATACGCAGTATTTT.

V usage is TRBV7-9 and J usage is TRBJ1-1; TRBD1 is a possible D gene (5 bases). CDR3 size: 14 residues. Trimming removed 11 bases at V and 3 bases at J, with 19 bases between. CDR1 is SEHNR and CDR2 is FQNEAQ in the germline V gene (reference sequence). CDR3 residues: CAVSGWGEYTEAFF. The CDR3 region has the DNA TGTGCCGTTAGTGGCTGGGGGGAGTACACTGAAGCTTTCTTT. The full variable domain, with the rest looked up from reference TRBV7-9 and TRBJ1-1, is DTGVSQNPRHKITKRGQNVTFRCDPISEHNRLYWYRQTLGQGPEFLTYFQNEAQLEKSRLLSDRFSAERPKGSFSTLEIQRTEQGDSAMYLCAVSGWGEYTEAFFGQGTRLTVV.

A few counts support this clone. The chain joins TRBV7-3 to TRBJ1-1; D perhaps matches TRBD1 (5 bases). CDR1 and CDR2 (germline): SGHTA, FQGTGA. The CDR3 runs to 14 residues. The V end lost 6 bases, the J end lost 1 base, and 12 bases lay between the germline ends. As DNA, the CDR3 is TGTGCCAGCAGTCCGGGGGGAGCGAACACTGAAGCTTTCTTT. As protein: CASSPGGANTEAFF.

The chain carries TRBV6-5 and TRBJ2-5; TRBD1 matches at 8 bases. The CDR3 contains 15 residues. With 6 bases clipped from V and 1 base from J, the junction kept 7 bases outside the gene matches. CDR1 is MNHEY, CDR2 SVGAGI, per germline. The CDR3 sequence: CASSDLDRAQETQYF. Written as DNA, the CDR3 is TGTGCCAGCAGCGACTTGGACAGGGCCCAAGAGACCCAGTACTTC.

The chain carries TRBV4-2 and TRBJ1-2, with 7 bases that match TRBD1. This CDR3 spans 15 amino acids. Trimming cost V 4 bases and J 5 bases; bases outside gene matches: 10. Germline assignment: CDR1 LGHNA and CDR2 YNFKEQ. CDR3 protein: CASSRGQASIYGYTF. Here the CDR3 DNA reads TGTGCCAGCAGCCGTGGACAGGCGTCAATTTATGGCTACACCTTC.

CDR3 sequence reads: CALRSWGLDTEAFF. In DNA form, the CDR3 reads TGTGCCCTCCGATCGTGGGGGCTCGACACTGAAGCTTTCTTT. The chain carries TRBV30 and TRBJ1-1; a weak D match, TRBD1 (6 bases). This CDR3 region has 14 residues. CDR1 is GTSNPN and CDR2 is SVGIG in the germline V gene (reference sequence). Deletions cut 8 bases from V and 3 bases from J, with 19 bases between. The whole variable domain, filled in from reference TRBV30 and TRBJ1-1, reads SQTIHQWPATLVQPVGSPLSLECTVEGTSNPNLYWYRQAAGRGLQLLFYSVGIGQISSEVPQNLSASRPQDRQFILSSKKLLLSDSGFYLCALRSWGLDTEAFFGQGTRLTVV.

V usage is TRBV5-6 and J usage is TRBJ1-2; TRBD1 matches 11 bases. This CDR3 has 15 residues. The J segment lost 3 bases and the V segment lost 5 bases, leaving 6 bases of the junction unmatched. Germline V gives CDR1 SGHDT, CDR2 YYEEEE. CDR3 amino acids: CASRGDRGFDYGYTF. The CDR3 nucleotides are TGTGCCAGCAGGGGGGACAGGGGGTTTGACTATGGCTACACCTTC.

The chain is built from TRBV2 and TRBJ2-1; 7 bases line up with TRBD2. The CDR3 covers 14 residues. From germline, CDR1 is SNHLY and CDR2 FYNNEI. V was clipped by 7 bases and J by 9 bases; unmatched bases: 12. Written as DNA, the CDR3 is TGTGCCAGCAAAGGGCTAGCGGTTTACGCTGAGCAGTTCTTC. It codes for CASKGLAVYAEQFF.

The chain links TRBV28 to TRBJ2-7; maybe TRBD2 (6 bases). CDR3 length: 12 amino acids. CDR1 is MDHEN, CDR2 SYDVKM, per germline. V was cut by 5 bases and J by 8 bases, with 13 bases left in between. CDR3 region: CASSLRLEKQYF. The CDR3, as DNA: TGTGCCAGCAGTCTCAGACTAGAAAAGCAGTACTTC.